The following is a T cell receptor (beta chain) sequence with its context. The source of the sample is a study of blood T cell repertoires in COVID-19. At the level of the study: The study drew acute and convalescent COVID-19 samples from the United States, Italy and Spain.

Per germline, CDR1 SGDLS and CDR2 YYNGEE. V was trimmed by 2 bases and J by 1 base, leaving 9 bases between them. This CDR3 spans 15 amino acids. Original analysis: It was from reference gene primer amplification that nucleated cell counts were estimated. The protocol was immunoSEQ multiplex PCR, while the TCRdb copy is restricted to in-frame clones and leaves out a portion. That table is the source of V, J and clone size, and D and trimming were worked out from the DNA. The table has around 88,000 clones, roughly 80% seen once. This TCR was sampled from a man between 60 and 70 years old with acute or convalescent COVID-19. The chain couples TRBV9 to TRBJ2-2, with D possibly TRBD1 on 6 matching bases. The source material was peripheral blood. The CDR3 DNA reads TGTGCCAGCAGCGTCATGACAGGGAACACCGGGGAGCTGTTTTTT. Its protein is CASSVMTGNTGELFF.